This entry describes one TCR beta chain. No cognate antigen has been identified for it. Base qualities are not provided; no much larger clone lies one nucleotide away. Via the germline V gene (reference sequence), CDR1 is LNHNV and CDR2 YYDKDF. V drops 1 base and J drops 7 bases, leaving 19 bases in between. The CDR3 has 16 amino acids, counting the end cysteine and phenylalanine. The read is trimmed to its CDR3 DNA, 48 bases read in frame from base 1. This record belongs to a study of CD8 T cells in Susac syndrome (dated by TCRdb to between 2018 and 2021). A note on the overall study: Among the Susac syndrome patients who were sequenced, clinically active disease was present in more than 5 and clinical remission was observed in roughly eight. CD8+ T cell repertoire clonality was compared between about a dozen healthy donors, around 14 Susac syndrome patients and roughly 15 multiple sclerosis patients. Susac syndrome patients were therapy-naive, on corticosteroids (some also receiving IVIg), or on IVIg alone at blood withdrawal. The study used repertoire sequencing to test whether antigen drove CD8+ T cell activation and differentiation in Susac syndrome.

The research as a whole found: The study acknowledged that relatively few individuals were included in the TCR sequencing and HLA analysis. Sixteen Susac-specific public clones were identified in the total CD8+ repertoire, and about 5 Susac-specific public clones were identified in the CD8+ TEMRA repertoire. Clonal expansion was seen in Susac syndrome CD8+ repertoires, peaking in CD8+ TEMRA cells and being greater in clinically active patients than in remitting ones.

RNA was extracted with the RNeasy kit and about 0.5 to 1 ug was reverse transcribed using random hexamers. The immunoSEQ multiplex PCR assay, covering 54 Vbeta and 13 Jbeta segments, was used to amplify TCR beta CDR3 regions. PCR amplification bias was corrected by using a synthetic template baseline for primer optimization and computational correction. On the authors' methods: Reads were assigned to V, D and J genes according to IMGT and analyzed in immunoSEQ Analyzer, with only productive sequences retained. Clonality was calculated as one minus the Shannon entropy normalized by log2 of the number of productive unique sequences. For each patient and control, public and private clones were evaluated within the 100 most prevalent clones. Susac-specific clones were defined as absent from healthy and MS cohorts, some 1,000 published viral clones and other ImmuneACCESS disease sequences. TCRdb trimmed the raw reads at Q25, called clones with MiXCR and kept productive beta chains. Each entry is one CDR3 protein sequence, shown with its most common DNA and genes. TCRdb's processing, not the study's, gives the V and J calls here. The sample contains about 82,000 distinct CDR3 sequences, roughly 96% of them found a single time. Around 0.62% of the sample goes to the ten largest clones.

Peripheral blood CD8+ and CD4+ T cells from healthy donors, Susac syndrome patients and multiple sclerosis patients were profiled using high-throughput TCR beta sequencing. The Susac syndrome patients fulfilled recently defined diagnostic criteria for either definite or probable disease. Bulk CD8+ and CD4+ T cells were purified by magnetic negative isolation, whereas CD8+ TEMRA cells were enriched by FACS. Blood was drawn into EDTA tubes, processed within 24 hours, and PBMCs were isolated by density gradient centrifugation. PBMCs intended for TCR sequencing were cryopreserved in liquid nitrogen and were subsequently thawed in a 37 degrees C water bath. A purity of at least 90% was achieved for sorted or isolated CD4+, CD8+ and CD8+ TEMRA cells.

The sequence derives from a human donor with Susac syndrome. Recombination linked TRBV15 to TRBJ2-5; TRBD2 might be the D gene, on 6 matching bases. The specimen was CD8+ T cells from PBMCs. The bases are TGTGCCACCAGCAGAGGCATGTCGGGGGAGTCGGGGACCCAGTACTTC. It translates as CATSRGMSGESGTQYF.